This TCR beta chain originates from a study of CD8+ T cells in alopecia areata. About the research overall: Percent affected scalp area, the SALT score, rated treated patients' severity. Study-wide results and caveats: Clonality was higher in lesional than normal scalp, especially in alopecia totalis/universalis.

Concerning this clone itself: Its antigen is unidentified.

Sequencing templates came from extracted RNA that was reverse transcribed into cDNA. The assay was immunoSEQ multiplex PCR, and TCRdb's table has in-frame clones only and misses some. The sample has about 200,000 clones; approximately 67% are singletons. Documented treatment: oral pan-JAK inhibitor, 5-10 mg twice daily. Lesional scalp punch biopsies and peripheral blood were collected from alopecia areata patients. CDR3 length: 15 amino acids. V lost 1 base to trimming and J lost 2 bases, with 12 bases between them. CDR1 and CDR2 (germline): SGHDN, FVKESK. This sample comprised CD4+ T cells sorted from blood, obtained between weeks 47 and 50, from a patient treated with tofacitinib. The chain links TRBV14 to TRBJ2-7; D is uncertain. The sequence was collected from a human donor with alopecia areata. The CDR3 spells CASSQGTGLAYEQYF. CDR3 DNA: TGTGCCAGCAGCCAAGGGACGGGCCTCGCCTACGAGCAGTACTTC.